The 11 T cell receptor beta chains below all came from one sample that was sequenced in a study of vaccination and CD4 T cells after COVID-19. With the Oncomine TCR Beta short-read assay, DNA from cultured CD4+ T cells was sequenced. TCRdb reprocessed the PCR reads via MiXCR and lists one record per CDR3 protein. The table shows more than 13,000 distinct CDR3 sequences, with 20% to 25% occurring only once. Treatment denoted: approximately 9-day PBMC culture with coronavirus spike peptide pools or control peptides (ViraFEST assay). No antigen has been assigned to these receptors. The sample was CD4+ T cells from blood, cultured in vitro, taken after SARS-CoV-2 vaccination. These receptors originate from a human donor who had recovered from COVID-19.

V usage is TRBV5-1 and J usage is TRBJ2-5; TRBD2 matches 11 bases. Per the germline V gene, CDR1 is SGHRS and CDR2 is YFSETQ. Unmatched junction bases numbered 6, after V lost 6 bases and J lost 2 bases. There are 15 residues in the CDR3. As DNA, the CDR3 is TGCGCCAGCACCCTGGGACTAGCGGTTCAAGAGACCCAGTACTTC. It encodes CASTLGLAVQETQYF.

This clonotype is judged medium-sized. The rearrangement joins TRBV20-1 to TRBJ1-4; 7 bases fit TRBD1. From germline, CDR1 is DFQATT and CDR2 SNEGSKA (reference sequence). The CDR3 is made up of 15 amino acids. The junction had 6 bases not matched to a gene; V was cut back by 2 bases and J by 3 bases. This chain's CDR3 is CSARSDRAANEKLFF. The CDR3 DNA is TGCAGTGCTAGATCAGACAGGGCGGCTAATGAAAAACTGTTTTTT.

This clonotype was seen only a few times. The rearrangement uses TRBV10-3 and TRBJ2-7, with 8 bases fitting TRBD2. The CDR3 is 15 residues long. Germline V gene lookup returns CDR1 ENHRY and CDR2 SYGVKD. The V gene end was trimmed by 5 bases and the J gene end by 5 bases; junction bases not matched to a gene: 11. As DNA, the CDR3 is TGTGCCATCAGTACCGGACTAGCATCCGCCCACGAGCAGTACTTC. Its translation is CAISTGLASAHEQYF.

The chain carries TRBV28 and TRBJ2-5; D tentatively reads TRBD1 or TRBD2 (5 bases each). V shed 5 bases and J shed 9 bases, with 19 bases lying between them. Germline loops: CDR1 MDHEN, CDR2 SYDVKM. The CDR3 runs 14 residues. CDR3 bases: TGTGCCAGCAGTCCCAACCGGGACGGCCCTTCCCAGTACTTC. It is translated as CASSPNRDGPSQYF.

The chain is built from TRBV9 and TRBJ2-1; 9 bases are a match to TRBD2. Germline lookup yields CDR1 SGDLS and CDR2 YYNGEE. After removal of 6 bases from V and 7 bases from J, the junction contained 11 bases not matched to a gene. CDR3 length equals 15 residues. CDR3: CASTRAGGLENEQFF. CDR3 DNA sequence: TGTGCCAGCACCAGAGCGGGAGGATTGGAAAATGAGCAGTTCTTC.

The genes are TRBV2 and TRBJ2-5; 15 positions match TRBD2. The germline V gene has CDR1 SNHLY and CDR2 FYNNEI. V lost 5 bases to trimming and J lost 4 bases; unmatched junction nucleotides: 5. This CDR3 is 16 amino acids long. The CDR3, as DNA: TGTGCCAGCAGTAGGACTAGCGGGAGGGCCAGAGAGACCCAGTACTTC. Protein: CASSRTSGRARETQYF.

This chain uses TRBV18 with TRBJ1-1; maybe TRBD1 (5 bases). The CDR3 runs to 12 residues. Germline V gives CDR1 KGHSH, CDR2 LQKENI. The V end was cut by 5 bases, the J end by 5 bases, with 9 bases between. The CDR3 loop reads CASSKEGTEAFF. Written as DNA, the CDR3 is TGTGCCAGCTCAAAAGAGGGGACTGAAGCTTTCTTT. Full variable domain (remainder filled in from reference TRBV18 and TRBJ1-1): NAGVMQNPRHLVRRRGQEARLRCSPMKGHSHVYWYRQLPEEGLKFMVYLQKENIIDESGMPKERFSAEFPKEGPSILRIQQVVRGDSAAYFCASSKEGTEAFFGQGTRLTVV.

The chain couples TRBV6-2 or TRBV6-3 to TRBJ2-7; 8 bases line up with TRBD1. CDR3 length: 14 residues. J lost 2 bases, V lost 2 bases, and 2 bases had no gene match. Per the germline V gene, CDR1 is MNHEY and CDR2 is SVGEGT. The CDR3 nucleotides are TGTGCCAGCAGTTACGACAGGGGCCCCTACGAGCAGTACTTC. This encodes CASSYDRGPYEQYF.

V gene TRBV5-1 combines with J gene TRBJ2-7, with D possibly being TRBD1 or TRBD2 (5 bases each). CDR3 length: 14 amino acids. The V gene lost 4 bases and the J gene lost 5 bases, with 16 bases spanning the gap. Germline V gene sequence: CDR1 SGHRS, CDR2 YFSETQ. The CDR3 loop reads CASSGLDMWDEQYF. Written as DNA, the CDR3 is TGCGCCAGCAGCGGACTGGACATGTGGGACGAGCAGTACTTC.

This clonotype has only a few counts. V and J are TRBV28 and TRBJ2-7; 7 bases agree with TRBD2. This CDR3 comprises 14 residues. Germline assignment: CDR1 MDHEN and CDR2 SYDVKM. Unmatched junction bases numbered 8, after V lost 5 bases and J lost 4 bases. DNA of the CDR3: TGTGCCAGCAGTCCTGTGGGCGGGGGTTACGAGCAGTACTTC. It is translated as CASSPVGGGYEQYF. The whole variable domain, filled in from reference TRBV28 and TRBJ2-7, reads DVKVTQSSRYLVKRTGEKVFLECVQDMDHENMFWYRQDPGLGLRLIYFSYDVKMKEKGDIPEGYSVSREKKERFSLILESASTNQTSMYLCASSPVGGGYEQYFGPGTRLTVT.

This clonotype was detected a few times. The J gene is TRBJ1-6, the V gene TRBV6-1; 7 bases align to TRBD1. V dropped 1 base and J dropped 10; count of bases not matched to a gene: 7. The CDR3 loop spans 15 amino acids. From germline, CDR1 is MNHNS and CDR2 SASEGT. CDR3 sequence (DNA): TGTGCCAGCAGTGAAGTTACGGGACAGCTCTCACCCCTCCACTTT. Its protein product is CASSEVTGQLSPLHF.